Each of the 14 T cell receptor beta chains below was sequenced from the same sample in a study of cytomegalovirus exposure and HLA in healthy donors. TCRdb's table, derived via immunoSEQ multiplex PCR, lists solely in-frame clones and lacks some. The sample records about 140,000 clones, almost 85% being singletons. The material sequenced was PBMCs. Receptors originate from a man aged 30-40 years in good health and CMV-seropositive.

The DNA for the CDR3 is TGTGCCAGCAGCCCTGTGCAGGGCACAGATACGCAGTATTTT. Encoded protein: CASSPVQGTDTQYF. The chain joins TRBV5-4 to TRBJ2-3; D is unresolved. V was clipped by 4 bases and J by 1 base, with 10 bases between them. The CDR3 covers 14 residues. The V gene's germline CDR1 is SGHNT and CDR2 YYREEE (reference sequence).

The CDR3 sequence is CASSLGTGLNSPLHF. CDR3 sequence (DNA): TGTGCCAGCAGCTTAGGGACAGGGCTTAATTCACCCCTCCACTTT. The J gene is TRBJ1-6, the V gene TRBV7-3; 9 bases are a match to TRBD1. Germline values: CDR1 SGHTA, CDR2 FQGTGA. The CDR3 is 15 amino acids. V trimming: 2 bases; J trimming: 6 bases; junction bases outside the gene matches: 2.

The rearrangement uses TRBV2 and TRBJ2-3, with TRBD2 as a possible D gene (5 bases). CDR1 SNHLY and CDR2 FYNNEI come from the germline V gene. The CDR3 runs 13 residues. V dropped 2 bases and J dropped 6 bases, with 9 bases sitting between them. CDR3 sequence: CASSESREDTQYF. The CDR3 DNA reads TGTGCCAGCAGTGAAAGTAGGGAGGATACGCAGTATTTT.

The V gene is TRBV6-1, the J gene TRBJ2-1; 8 nucleotides align to TRBD1. Germline V lookup: CDR1 MNHNS, CDR2 SASEGT. The CDR3 spans 13 residues. Trimming took 6 bases from V and 6 from J; bases not matched to a gene: 4. The CDR3 DNA follows: TGTGCCAGCAGAGGGACAGGAGTCAATGAGCAGTTCTTC. Protein: CASRGTGVNEQFF.

The rearrangement links TRBV2 to TRBJ2-2, with TRBD1 matching over 10 bases. V was pared by 7 bases and J by 5 bases, with 10 bases of the junction left unmatched. The CDR3 has 16 amino acids. CDR1 is SNHLY, CDR2 FYNNEI, per germline. This CDR3 is CASTKRQGARTGELFF. The CDR3 DNA sequence: TGTGCCAGCACCAAACGACAGGGGGCGCGGACCGGGGAGCTGTTTTTT.

The rearrangement uses TRBV18 and TRBJ2-5, with TRBD2 matching over 8 bases. Germline V gene data show CDR1 as KGHSH and CDR2 as LQKENI. V trimming: 3 bases; J trimming: 4 bases; junction bases outside the gene matches: 4. This CDR3 contains 14 residues. CDR3 sequence (DNA): TGTGCCAGCTCACCCTGGGCGGGAGGAGAGACCCAGTACTTC. It specifies CASSPWAGGETQYF.

J is TRBJ2-1 and V is TRBV30; no clear D. The CDR3 length is 13 residues. The V gene lost 4 bases and the J gene lost 0 bases, with 7 bases spanning the gap. The germline CDR1 and CDR2 sequences are GTSNPN and SVGIG (reference sequence). The chain's CDR3 is CAWKRSSYNEQFF. The DNA of the CDR3 is TGTGCCTGGAAACGGAGCTCCTACAATGAGCAGTTCTTC.

The chain recombines TRBV27 with TRBJ1-2; 7 bases are shared with TRBD1. CDR3 size: 13 residues. The J segment lost 4 bases and the V segment lost 4 bases, leaving 3 bases of the junction unmatched. Germline V gene data show CDR1 as MNHEY and CDR2 as SMNVEV (reference sequence). Written as DNA, the CDR3 is TGTGCCAGCAGTTCACGGACAGGCTATGGCTACACCTTC. Protein: CASSSRTGYGYTF.

The rearrangement uses TRBV18 and TRBJ1-2; D is possibly TRBD1 (6 bases). This CDR3 has 15 amino acids. V was shortened by 4 bases and J by 3 bases, with 15 bases between the two germline ends. Germline V gives CDR1 KGHSH, CDR2 LQKENI. CDR3 residues: CASSLGGGRHYGYTF. The CDR3 DNA follows: TGTGCCAGCTCACTAGGGGGGGGCAGGCACTATGGCTACACCTTC. Variable domain in full (rest from reference TRBV18 and TRBJ1-2): NAGVMQNPRHLVRRRGQEARLRCSPMKGHSHVYWYRQLPEEGLKFMVYLQKENIIDESGMPKERFSAEFPKEGPSILRIQQVVRGDSAAYFCASSLGGGRHYGYTFGSGTRLTVV.

The V gene is TRBV4-1, the J gene TRBJ2-7, with 8 bases lining up with TRBD2. The length of the CDR3 is 13 residues. Trimming removed 8 bases from V and 4 bases from J; junction bases left unmatched: 7. Germline CDR1 reads MGHRA; CDR2 reads YSYEKL. In nucleotides, the CDR3 is TGCGCCAGCCGGGGGGGAGTCGGTTACGAGCAGTACTTC. Its translation: CASRGGVGYEQYF.

The chain carries TRBV2 and TRBJ2-3; TRBD2 agrees at 8 bases. Germline V gene lookup returns CDR1 SNHLY and CDR2 FYNNEI. J was trimmed by 2 bases and V by 6 bases; bases with no gene match: 13. CDR3 length equals 17 residues. CDR3 bases: TGTGCCAGCAGCGTCGGACAGAGCGGGAGCTACACAGATACGCAGTATTTT. Translated, it gives CASSVGQSGSYTDTQYF.

The chain has TRBV6-4 and TRBJ1-2; 11 bases match TRBD1. V was pared by 2 bases and J by 4 bases, with 6 bases of the junction left unmatched. The CDR3 consists of 16 residues. Germline CDR1 is MRHNA and CDR2 is SNTAGT. This CDR3 is CASSDAPGQGGYGYTF. Here the CDR3 DNA reads TGTGCCAGCAGTGACGCTCCGGGACAGGGGGGCTATGGCTACACCTTC.

This chain links TRBV2 with TRBJ2-2; weak D call: TRBD1 (5 bases). Germline-derived CDR1 and CDR2 are SNHLY and FYNNEI. Trimming left V 2 bases short and J 6 bases short, with 13 bases between. The CDR3 runs 15 residues. The DNA of the CDR3 is TGTGCCAGCAGTGAAAGAACACAGGCCGCCGGGGAGCTGTTTTTT. Translation: CASSERTQAAGELFF.

This clone was picked up one time. This chain links TRBV4-2 with TRBJ1-5; D uncertain. Germline V lookup: CDR1 LGHNA, CDR2 YNFKEQ. This CDR3 has 17 amino acids. Trimming stripped 0 bases from V and 0 bases from J, with 12 bases between. CDR3 nucleotide sequence: TGTGCCAGCAGCCAAGAAGGCCTGAGGCATAGCAATCAGCCCCAGCATTTT. Its protein product is CASSQEGLRHSNQPQHF.